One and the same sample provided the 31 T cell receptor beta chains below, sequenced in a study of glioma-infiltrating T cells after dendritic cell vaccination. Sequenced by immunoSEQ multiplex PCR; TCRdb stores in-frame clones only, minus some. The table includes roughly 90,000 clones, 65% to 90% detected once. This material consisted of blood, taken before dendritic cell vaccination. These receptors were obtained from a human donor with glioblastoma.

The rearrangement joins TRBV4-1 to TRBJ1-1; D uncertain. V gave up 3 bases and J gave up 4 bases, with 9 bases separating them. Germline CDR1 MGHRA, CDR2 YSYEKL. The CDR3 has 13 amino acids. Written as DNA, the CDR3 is TGCGCCAGCAGCCATCCCGGTGCCACTGAAGCTTTCTTT. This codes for CASSHPGATEAFF.

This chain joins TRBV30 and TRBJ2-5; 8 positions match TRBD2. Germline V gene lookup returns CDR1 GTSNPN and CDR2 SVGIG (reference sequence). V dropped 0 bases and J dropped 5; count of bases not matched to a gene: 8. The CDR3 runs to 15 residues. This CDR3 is CAWSVTSGVRETQYF. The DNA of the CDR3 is TGTGCCTGGAGTGTAACTAGCGGTGTCCGGGAGACCCAGTACTTC.

The CDR3 sequence is CASSVGGTSGYNEQFF. CDR3 nucleotide sequence: TGTGCCAGCAGCGTAGGGGGGACTAGCGGGTACAATGAGCAGTTCTTC. The chain joins TRBV9 to TRBJ2-1; 12 bases fit TRBD2. This CDR3 has 16 amino acids. CDR1 and CDR2 (germline): SGDLS, YYNGEE. V was clipped by 0 bases and J by 4 bases; unmatched bases: 2.

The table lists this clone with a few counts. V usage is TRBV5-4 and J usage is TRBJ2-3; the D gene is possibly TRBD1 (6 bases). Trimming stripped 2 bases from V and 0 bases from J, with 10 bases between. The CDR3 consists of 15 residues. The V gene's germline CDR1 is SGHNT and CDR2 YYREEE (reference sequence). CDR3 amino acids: CASSLDRSSTDTQYF. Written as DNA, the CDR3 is TGTGCCAGCAGCTTAGACAGGTCGAGCACAGATACGCAGTATTTT. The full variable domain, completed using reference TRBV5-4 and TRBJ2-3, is ETGVTQSPTHLIKTRGQQVTLRCSSQSGHNTVSWYQQALGQGPQFIFQYYREEENGRGNFPPRFSGLQFPNYSSELNVNALELDDSALYLCASSLDRSSTDTQYFGPGTRLTVL.

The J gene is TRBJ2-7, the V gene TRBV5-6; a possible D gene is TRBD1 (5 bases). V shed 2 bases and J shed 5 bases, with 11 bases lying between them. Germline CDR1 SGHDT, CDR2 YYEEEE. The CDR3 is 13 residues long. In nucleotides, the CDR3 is TGTGCCAGCAGCTTCCAGGGTTCCCACGAGCAGTACTTC. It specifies CASSFQGSHEQYF.

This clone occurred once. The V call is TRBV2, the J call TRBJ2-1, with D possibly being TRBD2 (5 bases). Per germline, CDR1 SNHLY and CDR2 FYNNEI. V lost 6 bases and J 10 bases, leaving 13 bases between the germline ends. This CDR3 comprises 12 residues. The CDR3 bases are TGTGCCAGCAGGGTGAGCGGTTTCGAGCAGTTCTTC. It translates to CASRVSGFEQFF.

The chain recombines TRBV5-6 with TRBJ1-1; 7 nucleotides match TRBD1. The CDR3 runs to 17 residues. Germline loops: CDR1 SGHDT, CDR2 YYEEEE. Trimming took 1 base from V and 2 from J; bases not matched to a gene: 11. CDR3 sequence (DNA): TGTGCCAGCAGCTTGCTACAGGGGACGCCACAAAACACTGAAGCTTTCTTT. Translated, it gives CASSLLQGTPQNTEAFF.

CDR3 nucleotides: TGCAGCGTTGCGGGGGCAACTAATGAAAAACTGTTTTTT. It translates to CSVAGATNEKLFF. The V call is TRBV29-1, the J call TRBJ1-4, with TRBD1 as a possible D gene (5 bases). Germline CDR1 SQVTM, CDR2 ANQGSEA. The CDR3 is 13 residues long. V lost 4 bases and J lost 0, with 6 bases in between.

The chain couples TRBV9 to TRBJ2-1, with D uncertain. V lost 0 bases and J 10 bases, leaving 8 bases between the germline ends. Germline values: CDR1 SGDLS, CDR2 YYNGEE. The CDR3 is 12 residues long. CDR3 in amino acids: CASSVADGEQFF. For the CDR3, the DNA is TGTGCCAGCAGCGTAGCCGACGGGGAGCAGTTCTTC.

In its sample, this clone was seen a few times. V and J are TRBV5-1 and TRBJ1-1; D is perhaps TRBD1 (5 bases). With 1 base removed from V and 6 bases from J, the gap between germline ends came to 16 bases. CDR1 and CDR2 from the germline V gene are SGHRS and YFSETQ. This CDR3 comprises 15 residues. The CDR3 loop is CASSLYDPGSAEAFF. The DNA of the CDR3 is TGCGCCAGCAGCTTGTACGACCCAGGGTCCGCTGAAGCTTTCTTT.

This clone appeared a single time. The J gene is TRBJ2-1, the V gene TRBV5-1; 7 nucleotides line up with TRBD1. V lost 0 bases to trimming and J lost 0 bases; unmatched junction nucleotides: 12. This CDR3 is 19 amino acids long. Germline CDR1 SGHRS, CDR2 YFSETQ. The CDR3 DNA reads TGCGCCAGCAGCTTGGAGGGGACAGCAATACAAAACTCCTACAATGAGCAGTTCTTC. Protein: CASSLEGTAIQNSYNEQFF.

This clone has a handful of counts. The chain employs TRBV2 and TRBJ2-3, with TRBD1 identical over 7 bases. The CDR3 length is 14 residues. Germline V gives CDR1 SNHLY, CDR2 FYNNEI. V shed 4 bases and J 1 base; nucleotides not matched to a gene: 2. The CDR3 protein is CASSATGGTDTQYF. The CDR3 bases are TGTGCCAGCAGTGCTACAGGGGGCACAGATACGCAGTATTTT. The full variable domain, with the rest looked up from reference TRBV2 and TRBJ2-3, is EPEVTQTPSHQVTQMGQEVILRCVPISNHLYFYWYRQILGQKVEFLVSFYNNEISEKSEIFDDQFSVERPDGSNFTLKIRSTKLEDSAMYFCASSATGGTDTQYFGPGTRLTVL.

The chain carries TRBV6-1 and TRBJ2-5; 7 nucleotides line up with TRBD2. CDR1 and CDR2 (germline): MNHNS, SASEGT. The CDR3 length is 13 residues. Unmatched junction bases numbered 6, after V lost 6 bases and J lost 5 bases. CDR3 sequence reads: CASRGGGLETQYF. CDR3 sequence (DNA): TGTGCCAGCAGGGGGGGAGGGTTGGAGACCCAGTACTTC.

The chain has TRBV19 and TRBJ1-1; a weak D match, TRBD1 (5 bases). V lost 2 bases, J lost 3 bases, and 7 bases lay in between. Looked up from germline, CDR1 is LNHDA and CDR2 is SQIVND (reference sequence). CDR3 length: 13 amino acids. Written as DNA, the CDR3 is TGTGCCAGTAGTATACAGGGCCACACTGAAGCTTTCTTT. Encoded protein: CASSIQGHTEAFF.

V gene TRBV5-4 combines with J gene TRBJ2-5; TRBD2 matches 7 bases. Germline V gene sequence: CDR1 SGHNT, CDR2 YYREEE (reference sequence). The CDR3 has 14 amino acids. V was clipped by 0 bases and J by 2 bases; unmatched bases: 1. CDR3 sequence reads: CASSLGTRQETQYF. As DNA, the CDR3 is TGTGCCAGCAGCTTGGGGACTAGACAAGAGACCCAGTACTTC.

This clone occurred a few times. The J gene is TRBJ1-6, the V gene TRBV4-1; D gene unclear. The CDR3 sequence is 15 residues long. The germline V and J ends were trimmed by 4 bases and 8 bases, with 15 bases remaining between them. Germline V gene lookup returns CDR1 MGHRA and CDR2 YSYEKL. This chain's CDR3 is CASSPYPIGDSPLHF. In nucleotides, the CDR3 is TGCGCCAGCAGCCCATATCCAATCGGGGATTCACCCCTCCACTTT.

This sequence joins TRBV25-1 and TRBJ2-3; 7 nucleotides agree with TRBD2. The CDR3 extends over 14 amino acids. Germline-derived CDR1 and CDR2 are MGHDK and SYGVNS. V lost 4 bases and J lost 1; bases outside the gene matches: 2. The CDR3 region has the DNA TGTGCCAGCAGTGTGGGGAGGGGCACAGATACGCAGTATTTT. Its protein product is CASSVGRGTDTQYF.

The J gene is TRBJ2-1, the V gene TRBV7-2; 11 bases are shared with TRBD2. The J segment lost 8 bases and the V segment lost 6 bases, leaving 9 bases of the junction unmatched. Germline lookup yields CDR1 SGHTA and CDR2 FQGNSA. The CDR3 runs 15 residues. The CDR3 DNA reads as TGTGCCAGCAGATTTAGCGGGAGGGCCTGGGATGAGCAGTTCTTC. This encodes CASRFSGRAWDEQFF.

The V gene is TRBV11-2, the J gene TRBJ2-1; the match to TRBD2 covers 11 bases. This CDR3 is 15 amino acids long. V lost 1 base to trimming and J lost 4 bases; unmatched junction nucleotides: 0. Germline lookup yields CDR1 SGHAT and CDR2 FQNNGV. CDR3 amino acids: CASSLGLAGYNEQFF. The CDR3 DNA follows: TGTGCCAGCAGCTTAGGACTAGCGGGGTACAATGAGCAGTTCTTC.

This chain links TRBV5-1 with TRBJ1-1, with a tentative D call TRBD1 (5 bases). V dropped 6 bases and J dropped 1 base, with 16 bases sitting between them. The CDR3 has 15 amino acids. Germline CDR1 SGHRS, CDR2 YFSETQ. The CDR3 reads CASTVGQNRNTEAFF. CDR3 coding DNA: TGCGCCAGCACGGTGGGGCAGAACCGGAACACTGAAGCTTTCTTT.

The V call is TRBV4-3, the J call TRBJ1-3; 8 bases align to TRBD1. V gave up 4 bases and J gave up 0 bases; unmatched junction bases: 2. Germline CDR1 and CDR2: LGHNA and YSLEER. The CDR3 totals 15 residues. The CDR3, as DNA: TGCGCCAGCAGCCCGGACAGGGACTCTGGAAACACCATATATTTT. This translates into CASSPDRDSGNTIYF.

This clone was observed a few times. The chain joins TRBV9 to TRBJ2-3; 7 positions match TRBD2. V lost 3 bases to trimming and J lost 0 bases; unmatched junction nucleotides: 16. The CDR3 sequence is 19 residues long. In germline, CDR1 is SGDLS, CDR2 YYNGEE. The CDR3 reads CASSAQLAPGRYSTDTQYF. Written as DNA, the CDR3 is TGTGCCAGCAGCGCCCAACTAGCGCCAGGCAGGTATAGCACAGATACGCAGTATTTT. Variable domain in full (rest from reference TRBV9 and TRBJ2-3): DSGVTQTPKHLITATGQRVTLRCSPRSGDLSVYWYQQSLDQGLQFLIQYYNGEERAKGNILERFSAQQFPDLHSELNLSSLELGDSALYFCASSAQLAPGRYSTDTQYFGPGTRLTVL.

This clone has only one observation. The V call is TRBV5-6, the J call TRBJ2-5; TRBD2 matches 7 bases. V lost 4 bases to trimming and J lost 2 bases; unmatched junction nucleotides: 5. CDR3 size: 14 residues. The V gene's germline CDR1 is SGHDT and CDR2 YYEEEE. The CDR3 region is CASSLAGVQETQYF. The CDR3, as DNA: TGTGCCAGCAGCCTTGCGGGAGTTCAAGAGACCCAGTACTTC. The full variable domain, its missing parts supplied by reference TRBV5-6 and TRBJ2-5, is DAGVTQSPTHLIKTRGQQVTLRCSPKSGHDTVSWYQQALGQGPQFIFQYYEEEERQRGNFPDRFSGHQFPNYSSELNVNALLLGDSALYLCASSLAGVQETQYFGPGTRLLVL.

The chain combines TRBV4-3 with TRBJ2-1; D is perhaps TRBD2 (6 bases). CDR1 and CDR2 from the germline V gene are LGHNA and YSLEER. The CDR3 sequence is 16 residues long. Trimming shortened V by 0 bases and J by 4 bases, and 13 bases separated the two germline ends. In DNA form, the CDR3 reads TGCGCCAGCAGCCAAGATAGTGGGACTCGGTACAATGAGCAGTTCTTC. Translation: CASSQDSGTRYNEQFF.

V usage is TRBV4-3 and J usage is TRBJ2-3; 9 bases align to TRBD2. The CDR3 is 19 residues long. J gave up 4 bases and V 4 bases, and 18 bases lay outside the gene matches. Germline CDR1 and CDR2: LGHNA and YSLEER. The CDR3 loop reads CASSPSESGGNSWADTQYF. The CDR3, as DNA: TGCGCCAGCAGCCCCTCTGAAAGCGGGGGGAATTCATGGGCAGATACGCAGTATTTT.

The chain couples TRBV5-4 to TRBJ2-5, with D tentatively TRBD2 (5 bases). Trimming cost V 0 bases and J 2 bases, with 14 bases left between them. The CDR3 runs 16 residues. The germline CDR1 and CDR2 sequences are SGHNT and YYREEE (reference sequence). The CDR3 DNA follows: TGTGCCAGCAGCTTGGCGGGATGGCAGGCACAAGAGACCCAGTACTTC. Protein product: CASSLAGWQAQETQYF.

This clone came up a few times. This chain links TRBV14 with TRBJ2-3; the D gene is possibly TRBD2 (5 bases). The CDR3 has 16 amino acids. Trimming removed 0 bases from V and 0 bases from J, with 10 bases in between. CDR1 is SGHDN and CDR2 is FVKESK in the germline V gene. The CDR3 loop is CASSQEKRQSTDTQYF. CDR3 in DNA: TGTGCCAGCAGCCAAGAAAAGCGGCAAAGCACAGATACGCAGTATTTT.

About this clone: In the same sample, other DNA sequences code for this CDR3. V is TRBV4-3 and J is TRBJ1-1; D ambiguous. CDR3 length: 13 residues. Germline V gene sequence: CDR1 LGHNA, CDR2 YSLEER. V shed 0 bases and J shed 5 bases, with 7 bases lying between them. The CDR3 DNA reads TGCGCCAGCAGCCAAGAGGCAGAAACTGAAGCTTTCTTT. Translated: CASSQEAETEAFF.

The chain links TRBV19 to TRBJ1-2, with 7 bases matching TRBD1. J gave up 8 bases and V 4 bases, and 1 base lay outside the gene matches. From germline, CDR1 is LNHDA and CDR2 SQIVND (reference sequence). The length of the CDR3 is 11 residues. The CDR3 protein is CASSRDRGYTF. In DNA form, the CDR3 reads TGTGCCAGTAGTAGGGACAGAGGCTACACCTTC.

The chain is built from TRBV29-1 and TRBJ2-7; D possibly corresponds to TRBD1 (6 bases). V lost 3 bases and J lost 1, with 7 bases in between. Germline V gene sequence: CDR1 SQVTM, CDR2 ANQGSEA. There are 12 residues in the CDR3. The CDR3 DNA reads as TGCAGCGTTGAGCAGGGGTCCTACGAGCAGTACTTC. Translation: CSVEQGSYEQYF.

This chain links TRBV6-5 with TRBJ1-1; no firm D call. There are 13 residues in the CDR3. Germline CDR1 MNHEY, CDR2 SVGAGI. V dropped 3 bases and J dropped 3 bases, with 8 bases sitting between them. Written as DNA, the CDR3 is TGTGCCAGCAGTTATACTGGAGACACTGAAGCTTTCTTT. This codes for CASSYTGDTEAFF.